The next 19 T cell receptor beta chains were all read from a single sample in a study of cytotoxic CD8 clonotypes in ibrutinib-treated CLL. Clones were sequenced by immunoSEQ multiplex PCR, and TCRdb holds only the in-frame ones, with some missing. This table has more than 110,000 clones, under 95% appearing once. This specimen was PBMCs, taken after 12 months of ibrutinib treatment. These receptors all stem from a human donor with chronic lymphocytic leukemia.

CDR3 coding DNA: TGTGCCAGCAGCTCGCTAGCGGGAGTTCGCGGGGAGCTGTTTTTT. Residues: CASSSLAGVRGELFF. This sequence joins TRBV7-2 and TRBJ2-2; 10 bases are a match to TRBD2. This CDR3 spans 15 amino acids. CDR1 is SGHTA, CDR2 FQGNSA, per germline. J gave up 7 bases and V 4 bases, and 6 bases lay outside the gene matches.

This chain links TRBV13 with TRBJ2-7, with 12 nucleotides matching TRBD2. This CDR3 contains 17 residues. V shed 2 bases, J shed 0 bases, and the junction held 5 bases outside the gene matches. The V gene's germline CDR1 is PRHDT and CDR2 FYEKMQ (reference sequence). As DNA, the CDR3 is TGTGCCAGCAGCTTATTGCTAGCGGGAGGGATCTCCTACGAGCAGTACTTC. Encoded protein: CASSLLLAGGISYEQYF.

The rearrangement joins TRBV7-2 to TRBJ2-5, with D hard to call. V shed 0 bases and J shed 4 bases, with 3 bases lying between them. Germline V gene data show CDR1 as SGHTA and CDR2 as FQGNSA. CDR3 length: 12 amino acids. CDR3: CASSLAGETQYF. The CDR3 DNA reads TGTGCCAGCAGCTTAGCAGGAGAGACCCAGTACTTC.

The J gene is TRBJ2-7, the V gene TRBV18; D perhaps matches TRBD2 (7 bases). Per germline, CDR1 KGHSH and CDR2 LQKENI. The CDR3 totals 13 residues. V lost 6 bases and J lost 7, with 16 bases in between. The CDR3 DNA follows: TGTGCCAGCTCCCCCGAGGGGGGGCTGGAGCAGTACTTC. This codes for CASSPEGGLEQYF.

The rearrangement links TRBV7-9 to TRBJ1-1; 9 nucleotides match TRBD1. After removal of 2 bases from V and 4 bases from J, the junction contained 2 bases not matched to a gene. The CDR3 length is 14 residues. Germline values: CDR1 SEHNR, CDR2 FQNEAQ (reference sequence). CDR3 nucleotide sequence: TGTGCCAGCAGCTTACCGACAGGGGGCACTGAAGCTTTCTTT. Its protein product is CASSLPTGGTEAFF. Supplemented by reference TRBV7-9 and TRBJ1-1, the full variable domain reads DTGVSQNPRHKITKRGQNVTFRCDPISEHNRLYWYRQTLGQGPEFLTYFQNEAQLEKSRLLSDRFSAERPKGSFSTLEIQRTEQGDSAMYLCASSLPTGGTEAFFGQGTRLTVV.

V gene TRBV9 combines with J gene TRBJ2-1; TRBD1 might be the D (6 bases). V dropped 4 bases and J dropped 6 bases, with 11 bases sitting between them. The CDR3 loop spans 13 amino acids. Germline lookup yields CDR1 SGDLS and CDR2 YYNGEE. The CDR3 reads CASSNGQINEQFF. CDR3 nucleotide sequence: TGTGCCAGCAGCAATGGACAGATCAATGAGCAGTTCTTC. Full variable domain (outside the CDR3, taken from reference TRBV9 and TRBJ2-1): DSGVTQTPKHLITATGQRVTLRCSPRSGDLSVYWYQQSLDQGLQFLIQYYNGEERAKGNILERFSAQQFPDLHSELNLSSLELGDSALYFCASSNGQINEQFFGPGTRLTVL.

As DNA, the CDR3 is TGTGCCAGCAGCGGCCCGACGGCGTATGGAAACACCATATATTTT. It yields the protein CASSGPTAYGNTIYF. The J gene is TRBJ1-3, the V gene TRBV9; unclear D gene. The germline gives CDR1 SGDLS, CDR2 YYNGEE. This CDR3 contains 15 residues. The V gene lost 3 bases and the J gene lost 3 bases, with 13 bases spanning the gap.

This chain connects TRBV7-9 to TRBJ2-6; tentatively, D is TRBD2 (7 bases). The germline CDR1 and CDR2 sequences are SEHNR and FQNEAQ (reference sequence). The V end lost 2 bases, the J end lost 1 base, and 12 bases lay between the germline ends. CDR3 length: 17 amino acids. The CDR3 here is CASSLSAGASGANVLTF. The CDR3 DNA is TGTGCCAGCAGCTTATCGGCGGGGGCTTCTGGGGCCAACGTCCTGACTTTC.

The gene calls are TRBV13 and TRBJ2-2; possibly TRBD1 or TRBD2 for D (5 bases each). V was cut by 4 bases and J by 2 bases, with 11 bases left in between. The CDR3 consists of 15 residues. Germline assignment: CDR1 PRHDT and CDR2 FYEKMQ (reference sequence). CDR3 in amino acids: CASSSLGPNTGELFF. The CDR3 DNA reads as TGTGCCAGCAGCTCCCTGGGACCTAACACCGGGGAGCTGTTTTTT.

V gene TRBV2 combines with J gene TRBJ2-7; 7 bases line up with TRBD2. Trimming took 6 bases from V and 2 from J; bases not matched to a gene: 4. This CDR3 has 13 residues. CDR1 and CDR2 (germline): SNHLY, FYNNEI. The CDR3 region has the DNA TGTGCCAGCAGGGCTAGCGGAACCTACGAGCAGTACTTC. Translated: CASRASGTYEQYF.

The gene calls are TRBV5-1 and TRBJ2-2; 8 nucleotides agree with TRBD1. With 4 bases clipped from V and 4 bases from J, the junction kept 6 bases outside the gene matches. Germline V lookup: CDR1 SGHRS, CDR2 YFSETQ. The CDR3 is made up of 15 amino acids. The CDR3 nucleotides read TGCGCCAGCAGCGGACAGGGTTCCGGCACCGGGGAGCTGTTTTTT. Translation: CASSGQGSGTGELFF.

The chain uses TRBV2 and TRBJ1-1; D remains ambiguous. The germline CDR1 and CDR2 sequences are SNHLY and FYNNEI. Trimming removed 4 bases from V and 4 bases from J, with 10 bases in between. The CDR3 covers 13 residues. CDR3 in DNA: TGTGCCAGCAGTGTGGGTAGGCCCACTGAAGCTTTCTTT. Translated, it gives CASSVGRPTEAFF. Full variable domain (missing parts from reference TRBV2 and TRBJ1-1): EPEVTQTPSHQVTQMGQEVILRCVPISNHLYFYWYRQILGQKVEFLVSFYNNEISEKSEIFDDQFSVERPDGSNFTLKIRSTKLEDSAMYFCASSVGRPTEAFFGQGTRLTVV.

The chain couples TRBV4-3 to TRBJ2-5; D assignment may be TRBD1 or TRBD2 (5 bases each). This CDR3 contains 16 residues. CDR1 and CDR2 (germline): LGHNA, YSLEER. The V end was cut by 0 bases, the J end by 3 bases, with 14 bases between. Written as DNA, the CDR3 is TGCGCCAGCAGCCAAGATTTCTCCGTGGGGGAAGAGACCCAGTACTTC. Protein product: CASSQDFSVGEETQYF.

The CDR3 loop is CSASRYEQFF. CDR3 DNA: TGCAGTGCTAGCCGGTATGAGCAGTTCTTC. The chain recombines TRBV20-1 with TRBJ2-1; D unclear. Germline CDR1 is DFQATT and CDR2 is SNEGSKA (reference sequence). V was clipped by 3 bases and J by 8 bases, with 5 bases between them. There are 10 residues in the CDR3.

The chain couples TRBV28 to TRBJ1-5; 7 bases line up with TRBD1. The CDR3 covers 13 residues. The V gene's germline CDR1 is MDHEN and CDR2 SYDVKM. The J segment lost 7 bases and the V segment lost 8 bases, leaving 8 bases of the junction unmatched. CDR3 region: CASHPPGGQPQHF. CDR3 DNA sequence: TGTGCCAGCCACCCTCCAGGGGGACAGCCCCAGCATTTT.

The chain uses TRBV21-1 and TRBJ1-5. TRBV21-1 is classified as a pseudogene. CDR3 size: 13 residues. As DNA, the CDR3 is TGTGCCAGCAGGGGATTCCCTAATCAGCCCCAGCATTTT. Its translation is CASRGFPNQPQHF.

This rearrangement joins TRBV5-6 to TRBJ1-1, with a possible D match to TRBD1 (5 bases). The germline V and J ends were trimmed by 2 bases and 5 bases, with 10 bases remaining between them. The CDR3 has 13 amino acids. Germline V CDR1 and CDR2: SGHDT, YYEEEE. In DNA form, the CDR3 reads TGTGCCAGCAGCTTTGGGACGGTTACTGAAGCTTTCTTT. Translating gives CASSFGTVTEAFF.

The chain recombines TRBV7-9 with TRBJ1-1; unclear D gene. V was clipped by 0 bases and J by 5 bases, with 13 bases between them. Germline V gene sequence: CDR1 SEHNR, CDR2 FQNEAQ (reference sequence). This CDR3 is 15 amino acids long. CDR3 protein: CASSLAFTAATEAFF. The CDR3 DNA follows: TGTGCCAGCAGCTTAGCTTTTACAGCCGCTACTGAAGCTTTCTTT.

The gene calls are TRBV27 and TRBJ1-1; D is unresolved. Germline V gene sequence: CDR1 MNHEY, CDR2 SMNVEV (reference sequence). Trimming left V 8 bases short and J 1 base short, with 20 bases between. There are 16 residues in the CDR3. The DNA for the CDR3 is TGTGCCAGCGGTGCCAATCCGCACTCACCGAACACTGAAGCTTTCTTT. It encodes CASGANPHSPNTEAFF.